These T cell receptor beta chains were read from a single sample in a study of T cells in Graves' hyperthyroidism and ophthalmopathy. From the multiplex PCR reads, TCRdb called clonotypes with MiXCR, one entry per CDR3 protein. The sample consists of 500,000 to 800,000 distinct CDR3 sequences, about 45% of them appearing once. Sequences were obtained from peripheral blood or thyroid tissue (not recorded which). These receptors came from an adult man with Graves' disease, either hyperthyroidism or ophthalmopathy (not recorded which). Both conserved end residues are part of each CDR3. Fields, in order: J gene, D gene, V gene, clone size, CDR3 DNA, CDR3 protein. A D gene is named only where the DNA matches it firmly. A clone size is listed for some rows: how often the clone was seen (once, few, many), or a class if it is expanded.

TRBJ1-2 | . | TRBV5-1 | . | TGCGCCAGCAGCTGGGCGGGGAACTATGGCTACACCTTC | CASSWAGNYGYTF
TRBJ2-7 | TRBD2 | TRBV20-1 | few | TGCAGTGCCCCGATGACTAGCGGGAACTACGAGCAGTACTTC | CSAPMTSGNYEQYF
TRBJ2-7 | TRBD1 | TRBV29-1 | once | TGCAGCGTCAGACCCTCGGACAGGGGGGACTACGAGCAGTACTTC | CSVRPSDRGDYEQYF
TRBJ2-5 | . | TRBV24-1 | many | TGTGCCACCAGTGCGGGGTACCAAGAGACCCAGTACTTC | CATSAGYQETQYF
TRBJ1-5 | TRBD1 | TRBV2 | . | TGTGCCAGCAGGTCGACAGGGTCCAGTCAGCCCCAGCATTTT | CASRSTGSSQPQHF
TRBJ2-7 | TRBD2 | TRBV25-1 | . | TGTGCCAGCAGCCACCTCCTAGCGGGGGGCTCCTACGAGCAGCACTTC | CASSHLLAGGSYEQHF
TRBJ1-5 | . | TRBV7-2 | . | TGTGCCAGCAGCCAAGATTTAGTACGGACTCCCAACAATCAGCCCCAGCATTTT | CASSQDLVRTPNNQPQHF
TRBJ1-1 | . | TRBV29-1 | many | TGCAGCGTTTCGCCCCCTTCTGAAGCTTTCTTT | CSVSPPSEAFF
TRBJ2-7 | TRBD1 | TRBV7-9 | few | TGTGCCAGTAGCGGGACAGGGGGAGGCGAGCAGTACTTC | CASSGTGGGEQYF
TRBJ2-5 | TRBD2 | TRBV7-2 | . | TGTGCCAGCAGCTTAGTACCCGCGGGACTAGCTGGAGAGACCCAGTACTTC | CASSLVPAGLAGETQYF